These T cell receptor beta chains were read from a single sample in a study of OX40 agonist ivuxolimab in advanced cancers. Data came from immunoSEQ multiplex PCR; TCRdb stores just in-frame clones and leaves some out. The sample holds approximately 76,000 clones; 75% to 85% are singletons and the top ten take 0.61%. The sequences come from CD4+ or CD8+ T cells sorted from blood, collected in a trial of the OX40 agonist ivuxolimab. All receptors come from an adult with an advanced solid tumor such as melanoma, head and neck, liver or kidney cancer. Each CDR3 is given with its conserved first and last residue. The order of the fields is clone size, D gene, V gene, J gene, CDR3 DNA, CDR3 protein. A D gene is named only where the DNA matches it firmly. Rows give clone size only sometimes, using once, few, many, or a class for an expanded clone.

clone_size: once
d_call: TRBD2
v_call: TRBV4-3
j_call: TRBJ2-5
cdr3_nt: TGCGCCAGCAGCCAAGATGCGAGTAGCGGGGGTGCAGAGACCCAGTACTTC
cdr3_aa: CASSQDASSGGAETQYF

clone_size: -
d_call: TRBD1
v_call: TRBV7-8
j_call: TRBJ1-5
cdr3_nt: TGTGCCAGCAGCCGAGACCCGGGACAGGATCAGCCCCAGCATTTT
cdr3_aa: CASSRDPGQDQPQHF

clone_size: few
d_call: -
v_call: TRBV29-1
j_call: TRBJ2-5
cdr3_nt: TGCAGCGCACGGACGGGTCAAGAGACCCAGTACTTC
cdr3_aa: CSARTGQETQYF

clone_size: -
d_call: -
v_call: TRBV25-1
j_call: TRBJ1-6
cdr3_nt: TGTGCCAGCTGTGGGGAATTCGGGTCACCCCTCCACTTT
cdr3_aa: CASCGEFGSPLHF

clone_size: -
d_call: TRBD1
v_call: TRBV7-2
j_call: TRBJ1-2
cdr3_nt: TGTGCCAGCAGTTTAACCGGGACAGAAAACTATGGCTACACCTTC
cdr3_aa: CASSLTGTENYGYTF

clone_size: -
d_call: -
v_call: TRBV6-5
j_call: TRBJ1-1
cdr3_nt: TGTGCCAGCACCCCCGGGGGGGCAAGTGAAGCTTTCTTT
cdr3_aa: CASTPGGASEAFF

clone_size: -
d_call: -
v_call: TRBV9
j_call: TRBJ1-4
cdr3_nt: TGTGCCAGCAGCGGAACTGGTTCAACTAATGAAAAACTGTTTTTT
cdr3_aa: CASSGTGSTNEKLFF

clone_size: -
d_call: -
v_call: TRBV6-6
j_call: TRBJ2-5
cdr3_nt: TGTGCCAGCAGTTATTTCGGGGAAGAGACCCAGTACTTC
cdr3_aa: CASSYFGEETQYF

clone_size: -
d_call: TRBD1
v_call: TRBV5-4
j_call: TRBJ1-1
cdr3_nt: TGTGCCAGCAGCTTGGGAGGGGGCCGAACTGAAGCTTTCTTT
cdr3_aa: CASSLGGGRTEAFF

clone_size: -
d_call: -
v_call: TRBV5-1
j_call: TRBJ2-2
cdr3_nt: TGCGCCAGCAGCTTAGTCCCCGCCGGGGAGCTGTTTTTT
cdr3_aa: CASSLVPAGELFF

clone_size: -
d_call: TRBD1
v_call: TRBV2
j_call: TRBJ1-2
cdr3_nt: TGTGCCAGCAGTGGACAGGGTATTAATGGCTACACCTTC
cdr3_aa: CASSGQGINGYTF

clone_size: -
d_call: -
v_call: TRBV25-1
j_call: TRBJ2-1
cdr3_nt: TGTGCCAGCAACAGCTTGGACAGGCGGGGTGAGCAGTTCTTC
cdr3_aa: CASNSLDRRGEQFF

clone_size: -
d_call: -
v_call: TRBV7-9
j_call: TRBJ1-3
cdr3_nt: TGTGCCAGCAGTCGTCAGAACTCTGGAAACACCATATATTTT
cdr3_aa: CASSRQNSGNTIYF

clone_size: few
d_call: -
v_call: TRBV10-3
j_call: TRBJ1-1
cdr3_nt: TGTGCCATCAGTGAGAGAAGACAGTCAGAGGGAACTGAAGCTTTCTTT
cdr3_aa: CAISERRQSEGTEAFF

clone_size: -
d_call: -
v_call: TRBV7-8
j_call: TRBJ1-3
cdr3_nt: TGTGCCAGCAGCTTAGCGCAAAGCTCTGGAAACACCATATATTTT
cdr3_aa: CASSLAQSSGNTIYF

clone_size: few
d_call: -
v_call: TRBV10-3
j_call: TRBJ1-2
cdr3_nt: TGTGCCATCAGTGATCGTCAGGGGAACTATGGCTACACCTTC
cdr3_aa: CAISDRQGNYGYTF

clone_size: -
d_call: -
v_call: TRBV5-8
j_call: TRBJ2-5
cdr3_nt: TGTGCCAGCAGCTTGGCCAGGGAGACCCAGTACTTC
cdr3_aa: CASSLARETQYF

clone_size: -
d_call: TRBD2
v_call: TRBV5-1
j_call: TRBJ2-7
cdr3_nt: TGCGCCAGCAGCTTGGTCGGACTAGCGGGGGCCAACGAGCAGTACTTC
cdr3_aa: CASSLVGLAGANEQYF

clone_size: few
d_call: -
v_call: TRBV5-1
j_call: TRBJ2-5
cdr3_nt: TGCGCCAGCAGCACCAGTCCAAATGGGGAGACCCAGTACTTC
cdr3_aa: CASSTSPNGETQYF

clone_size: -
d_call: TRBD1
v_call: TRBV7-2
j_call: TRBJ2-3
cdr3_nt: TGTGCCAGCAGCCTCCAAGGACAGGGAACAGATACGCAGTATTTT
cdr3_aa: CASSLQGQGTDTQYF

clone_size: -
d_call: -
v_call: TRBV5-1
j_call: TRBJ1-2
cdr3_nt: TGCGCCAGCAGCTCGGGAAGTTTTAACGGCTATGGCTACACCTTC
cdr3_aa: CASSSGSFNGYGYTF

clone_size: -
d_call: -
v_call: TRBV6-6
j_call: TRBJ1-2
cdr3_nt: TGTGCCAGCAGTTACTCGGATTCCGAGGGCTATGGCTACACCTTC
cdr3_aa: CASSYSDSEGYGYTF

clone_size: -
d_call: -
v_call: TRBV29-1
j_call: TRBJ1-2
cdr3_nt: TGCAGCGCAGAACGGGACGGACTTGGCTACACCTTC
cdr3_aa: CSAERDGLGYTF

clone_size: -
d_call: TRBD1
v_call: TRBV19
j_call: TRBJ2-5
cdr3_nt: TGTGCCAGTAGTCGGGACAGTCCCGGACAAGAGACCCAGTACTTC
cdr3_aa: CASSRDSPGQETQYF

clone_size: -
d_call: -
v_call: TRBV5-8
j_call: TRBJ2-1
cdr3_nt: TGTGCCAGCAGCTTCCGGGACCTCTTGTCCAATGAGCAGTTCTTC
cdr3_aa: CASSFRDLLSNEQFF

clone_size: -
d_call: TRBD1
v_call: TRBV2
j_call: TRBJ1-5
cdr3_nt: TGTGCCAGCACAGGGGGTAATAACAATCAGCCCCAGCATTTT
cdr3_aa: CASTGGNNNQPQHF

clone_size: -
d_call: -
v_call: TRBV19
j_call: TRBJ1-4
cdr3_nt: TGTGCCAGTAGTATGGGCAGGGTGGGGGAAAAACTGTTTTTT
cdr3_aa: CASSMGRVGEKLFF

clone_size: few
d_call: TRBD1
v_call: TRBV6-1
j_call: TRBJ2-1
cdr3_nt: TGTGCCAGCAGTGCGGGACAGGGGGCCTACAATGAGCAGTTCTTC
cdr3_aa: CASSAGQGAYNEQFF

clone_size: once
d_call: -
v_call: TRBV18
j_call: TRBJ1-6
cdr3_nt: TGTGCCAGCTCACCTGGGGGGGAAGGCTCCTATAATTCACCCCTCCACTTT
cdr3_aa: CASSPGGEGSYNSPLHF

clone_size: -
d_call: -
v_call: TRBV7-3
j_call: TRBJ2-6
cdr3_nt: TGTGCCAGTAAGGGCTCTGGGGCCAACGTCCTGACTTTC
cdr3_aa: CASKGSGANVLTF

clone_size: -
d_call: -
v_call: TRBV6-5
j_call: TRBJ1-3
cdr3_nt: TGTGCCAGCAGTTACTCGGGGCATACTGGAAACACCATATATTTT
cdr3_aa: CASSYSGHTGNTIYF

clone_size: -
d_call: -
v_call: TRBV27
j_call: TRBJ1-2
cdr3_nt: TGTGCCAGCGGAAGAGGACCTGCTAACTATGGCTACACCTTC
cdr3_aa: CASGRGPANYGYTF

clone_size: once
d_call: -
v_call: TRBV30
j_call: TRBJ1-1
cdr3_nt: TGTGCCTGGGCCCGTGGGACTGAAGCTTTCTTT
cdr3_aa: CAWARGTEAFF

clone_size: once
d_call: -
v_call: TRBV18
j_call: TRBJ2-3
cdr3_nt: TGTGCCAGCTCCACAGGGATAGATACGCAGTATTTT
cdr3_aa: CASSTGIDTQYF

clone_size: -
d_call: TRBD2
v_call: TRBV19
j_call: TRBJ2-3
cdr3_nt: TGTGCCAGTAGTCGAACTAGCGGGGGGCATAGCACAGATACGCAGTATTTT
cdr3_aa: CASSRTSGGHSTDTQYF

clone_size: once
d_call: -
v_call: TRBV2
j_call: TRBJ1-2
cdr3_nt: TGTGCCAGCAGTGAAGCACGAATTCTCTATGGCTACACCTTC
cdr3_aa: CASSEARILYGYTF

clone_size: -
d_call: -
v_call: TRBV18
j_call: TRBJ2-7
cdr3_nt: TGTGCCAGCTCACCACGACAGCCCCCCGAGCAGTACTTC
cdr3_aa: CASSPRQPPEQYF

clone_size: -
d_call: -
v_call: TRBV27
j_call: TRBJ1-2
cdr3_nt: TGTGCCAGCAGTTTCAGGGGAAGGGATGGCTACACCTTC
cdr3_aa: CASSFRGRDGYTF

clone_size: -
d_call: -
v_call: TRBV11-2
j_call: TRBJ2-2
cdr3_nt: TGTGCCAGCAGGTGGGGGGCGATCACCGGGGAGCTGTTTTTT
cdr3_aa: CASRWGAITGELFF

clone_size: once
d_call: -
v_call: TRBV5-1
j_call: TRBJ2-7
cdr3_nt: TGCGCCAGCAGTTGGGACACTGCCTCCTACGAGCAGTACTTC
cdr3_aa: CASSWDTASYEQYF

clone_size: -
d_call: -
v_call: TRBV5-5
j_call: TRBJ1-5
cdr3_nt: TGTGCCAGCAGCTTGGTCGCTAATCGCAATCAGCCCCAGCATTTT
cdr3_aa: CASSLVANRNQPQHF

clone_size: -
d_call: TRBD2
v_call: TRBV18
j_call: TRBJ2-5
cdr3_nt: TGTGCCAGCTCACCGCAGCGGGGCACAGAGACCCAGTACTTC
cdr3_aa: CASSPQRGTETQYF

clone_size: few
d_call: -
v_call: TRBV28
j_call: TRBJ1-4
cdr3_nt: TGTGCCAGCAGATCAACTAATGAAAAACTGTTTTTT
cdr3_aa: CASRSTNEKLFF

clone_size: once
d_call: TRBD1
v_call: TRBV6-1
j_call: TRBJ1-6
cdr3_nt: TGTGCCAGCACCACCGGGACAGGGAATTCACCCCTCCACTTT
cdr3_aa: CASTTGTGNSPLHF

clone_size: once
d_call: TRBD1
v_call: TRBV11-2
j_call: TRBJ2-7
cdr3_nt: TGTGCCAGCAGCGTGGACAGGTTGAGCTCCTACGAGCAGTACTTC
cdr3_aa: CASSVDRLSSYEQYF

clone_size: -
d_call: -
v_call: TRBV27
j_call: TRBJ1-5
cdr3_nt: TGTGCCAGCAGTTTAATCTCTCGGAGCAATCAGCCCCAGCATTTT
cdr3_aa: CASSLISRSNQPQHF

clone_size: -
d_call: -
v_call: TRBV25-1
j_call: TRBJ2-7
cdr3_nt: TGTGCCAGCAGCGATTCCTGGGGGCTCGAGCAGTACTTC
cdr3_aa: CASSDSWGLEQYF

clone_size: -
d_call: -
v_call: TRBV5-5
j_call: TRBJ1-5
cdr3_nt: TGTGCCAGCAGCTTCTCGGTATTAGGCAATCAGCCCCAGCATTTT
cdr3_aa: CASSFSVLGNQPQHF

clone_size: -
d_call: TRBD1
v_call: TRBV18
j_call: TRBJ2-7
cdr3_nt: TGTGCCAGTTCCGGGGGACAGGGCTACGAGCAGTACTTC
cdr3_aa: CASSGGQGYEQYF

clone_size: -
d_call: TRBD1
v_call: TRBV5-4
j_call: TRBJ1-2
cdr3_nt: TGTGCCAGCAGCCAAAACAGGGGAGTGGACTATGGCTACACCTTC
cdr3_aa: CASSQNRGVDYGYTF

clone_size: once
d_call: TRBD2
v_call: TRBV4-2
j_call: TRBJ2-4
cdr3_nt: TGTGCCAGCAGCCAAGTAACTAGCGTGGACATTCAGTACTTC
cdr3_aa: CASSQVTSVDIQYF

clone_size: -
d_call: -
v_call: TRBV7-2
j_call: TRBJ2-1
cdr3_nt: TGTGCCAGCAGCTTAAACGGACCCGAGGATGAGCAGTTCTTC
cdr3_aa: CASSLNGPEDEQFF

clone_size: -
d_call: -
v_call: TRBV18
j_call: TRBJ2-7
cdr3_nt: TGTGCCAGCTCACCCACTACGACTAGATCGGGCGAGCAGTACTTC
cdr3_aa: CASSPTTTRSGEQYF

clone_size: -
d_call: TRBD2
v_call: TRBV29-1
j_call: TRBJ2-5
cdr3_nt: TGCAGCGTTGGGACTAGGCGGCAAGAGACCCAGTACTTC
cdr3_aa: CSVGTRRQETQYF

clone_size: -
d_call: -
v_call: TRBV7-2
j_call: TRBJ1-5
cdr3_nt: TGTGCCAGCAGCTTACGGGTCAATCAGCCCCAGCATTTT
cdr3_aa: CASSLRVNQPQHF

clone_size: -
d_call: -
v_call: TRBV5-5
j_call: TRBJ1-2
cdr3_nt: TGTGCCAGCAGCTTTGACAGGCGGGGCTACACCTTC
cdr3_aa: CASSFDRRGYTF